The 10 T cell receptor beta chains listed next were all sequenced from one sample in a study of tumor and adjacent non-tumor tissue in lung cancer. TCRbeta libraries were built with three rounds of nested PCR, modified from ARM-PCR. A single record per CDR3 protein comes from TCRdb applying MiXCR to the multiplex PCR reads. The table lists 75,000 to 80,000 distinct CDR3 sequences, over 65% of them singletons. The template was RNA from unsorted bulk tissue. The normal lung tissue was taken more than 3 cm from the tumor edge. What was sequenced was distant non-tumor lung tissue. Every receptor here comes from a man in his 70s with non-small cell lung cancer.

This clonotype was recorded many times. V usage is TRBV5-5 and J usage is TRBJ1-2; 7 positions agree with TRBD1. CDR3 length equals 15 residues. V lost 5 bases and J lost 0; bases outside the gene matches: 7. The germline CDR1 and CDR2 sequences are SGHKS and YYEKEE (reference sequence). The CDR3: CASSPGQATNYGYTF. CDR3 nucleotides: TGTGCCAGCAGTCCCGGACAGGCGACTAACTATGGCTACACCTTC. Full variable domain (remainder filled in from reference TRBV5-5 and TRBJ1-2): DAGVTQSPTHLIKTRGQQVTLRCSPISGHKSVSWYQQVLGQGPQFIFQYYEKEERGRGNFPDRFSARQFPNYSSELNVNALLLGDSALYLCASSPGQATNYGYTFGSGTRLTVV.

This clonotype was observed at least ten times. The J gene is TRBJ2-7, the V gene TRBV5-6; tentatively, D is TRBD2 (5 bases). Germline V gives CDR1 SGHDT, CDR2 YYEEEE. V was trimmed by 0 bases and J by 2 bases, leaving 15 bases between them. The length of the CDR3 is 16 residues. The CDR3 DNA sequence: TGTGCCAGCAGCTTGGGACCGGGATCGGTTGCCTACGAGCAGTACTTC. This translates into CASSLGPGSVAYEQYF.

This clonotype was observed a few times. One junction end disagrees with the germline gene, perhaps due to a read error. As DNA, the CDR3 is TGTGCCAGTAGCTTGTATACCTATGGCTACATCTTC. Translated, it gives CASSLYTYGYIF. J is TRBJ1-2 and V is TRBV5-4; the D is unclear. The length of the CDR3 is 12 residues. Germline values: CDR1 SGHNT, CDR2 YYREEE (reference sequence).

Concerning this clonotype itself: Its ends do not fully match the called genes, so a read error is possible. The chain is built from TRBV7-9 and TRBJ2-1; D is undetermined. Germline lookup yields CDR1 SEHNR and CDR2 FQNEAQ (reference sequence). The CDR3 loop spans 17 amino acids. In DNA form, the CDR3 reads TGTGCCAGCAGCGAAGACCAGCCTCTTTACTCCTACAATAAGCAGCTCTTC. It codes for CASSEDQPLYSYNKQLF.

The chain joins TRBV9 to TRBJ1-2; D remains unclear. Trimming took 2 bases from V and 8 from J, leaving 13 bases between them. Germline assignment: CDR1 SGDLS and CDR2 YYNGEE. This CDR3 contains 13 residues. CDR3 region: CASSVDLRGGYTF. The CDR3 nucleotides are TGTGCCAGCAGCGTGGATCTCCGGGGAGGCTACACCTTC.

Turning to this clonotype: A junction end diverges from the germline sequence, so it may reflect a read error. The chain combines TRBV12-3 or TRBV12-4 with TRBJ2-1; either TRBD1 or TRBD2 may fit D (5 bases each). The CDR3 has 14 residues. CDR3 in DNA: TGTGCCAGCACTGAGACCGGGACCTACAATGAGCAGTTTTTC. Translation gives CASTETGTYNEQFF.

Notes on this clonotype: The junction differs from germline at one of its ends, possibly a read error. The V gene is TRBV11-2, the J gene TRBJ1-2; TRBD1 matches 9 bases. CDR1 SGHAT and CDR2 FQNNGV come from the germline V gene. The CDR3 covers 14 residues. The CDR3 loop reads CVSSPTGGAYGYTF. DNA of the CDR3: TGTGTCAGCAGCCCGACAGGGGGTGCCTATGGTTACACCTTC.

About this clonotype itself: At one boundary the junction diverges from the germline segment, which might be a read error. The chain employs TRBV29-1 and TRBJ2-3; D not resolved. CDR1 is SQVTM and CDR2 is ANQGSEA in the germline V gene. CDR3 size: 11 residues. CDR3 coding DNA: TGCAGCCCCGCGTACGTAGATACGCAGTACTTT. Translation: CSPAYVDTQYF.

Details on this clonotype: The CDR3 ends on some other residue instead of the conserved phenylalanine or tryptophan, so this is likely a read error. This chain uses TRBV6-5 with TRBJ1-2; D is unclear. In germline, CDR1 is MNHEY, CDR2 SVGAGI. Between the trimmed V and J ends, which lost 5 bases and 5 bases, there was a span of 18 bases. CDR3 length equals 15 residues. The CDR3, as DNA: TGTGCCAGCAGTGCTACAGAGATGGGCACTTATGGCTACACCATC. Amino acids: CASSATEMGTYGYTI.

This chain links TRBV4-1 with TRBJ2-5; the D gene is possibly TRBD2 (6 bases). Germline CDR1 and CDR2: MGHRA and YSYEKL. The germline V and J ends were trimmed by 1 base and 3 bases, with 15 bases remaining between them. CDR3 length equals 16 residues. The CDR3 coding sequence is TGCGCCAGCAGCCAAGTCCCAGCGGGTGAGGAAGAGACCCAGTACTTC. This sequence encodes CASSQVPAGEEETQYF.